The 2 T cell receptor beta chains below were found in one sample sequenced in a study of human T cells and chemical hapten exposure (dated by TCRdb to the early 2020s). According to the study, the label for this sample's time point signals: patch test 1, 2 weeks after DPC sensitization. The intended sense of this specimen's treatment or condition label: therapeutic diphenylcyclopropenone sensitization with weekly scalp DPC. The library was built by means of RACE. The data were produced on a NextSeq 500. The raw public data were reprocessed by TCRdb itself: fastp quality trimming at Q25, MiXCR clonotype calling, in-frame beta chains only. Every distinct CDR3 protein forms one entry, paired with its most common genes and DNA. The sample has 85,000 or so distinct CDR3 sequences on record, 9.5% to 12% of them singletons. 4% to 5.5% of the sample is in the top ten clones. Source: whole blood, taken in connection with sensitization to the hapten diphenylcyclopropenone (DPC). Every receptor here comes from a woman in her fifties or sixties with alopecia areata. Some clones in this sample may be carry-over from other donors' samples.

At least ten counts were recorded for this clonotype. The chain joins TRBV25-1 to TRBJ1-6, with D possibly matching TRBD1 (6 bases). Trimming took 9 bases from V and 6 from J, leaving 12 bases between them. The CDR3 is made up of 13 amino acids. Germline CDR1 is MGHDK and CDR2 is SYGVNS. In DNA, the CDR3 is TGTGCCAGTGGTGGACAGTTTAATTCACCCCTCCACTTT. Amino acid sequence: CASGGQFNSPLHF.

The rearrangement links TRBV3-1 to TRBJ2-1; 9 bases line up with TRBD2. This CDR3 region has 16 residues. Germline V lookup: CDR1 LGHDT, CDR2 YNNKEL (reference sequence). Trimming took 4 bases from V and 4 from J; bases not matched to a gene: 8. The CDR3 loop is CASSPLTSGHYNEQFF. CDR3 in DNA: TGTGCCAGCAGCCCCCTGACTAGCGGACATTACAATGAGCAGTTCTTC.